A single sample gave rise to the 26 T cell receptor beta chains below, sequenced in a study of neurological immune-mediated disorders. MiXCR, run by TCRdb on the 5' RACE reads, gives a single entry per CDR3 protein. Among tens of thousands of distinct CDR3 sequences listed, roughly 15% were seen once. Sequencing was performed on PBMCs. Source of these receptors: a woman aged 45-59 years in good health.

This clonotype was seen at least ten times. V and J are TRBV29-1 and TRBJ2-7, with TRBD2 identical over 8 bases. CDR1 and CDR2 from the germline V gene are SQVTM and ANQGSEA. The CDR3 contains 13 residues. V trimming: 7 bases; J trimming: 4 bases; junction bases outside the gene matches: 9. CDR3 sequence (DNA): TGCAGCGGCGGACTAGCTGGAGGTTACGAGCAGTACTTC. Translating it yields CSGGLAGGYEQYF.

This clonotype was counted ten times or more. The rearrangement joins TRBV6-5 to TRBJ2-6, with 12 bases identical to TRBD1. Trimming removed 2 bases from V and 4 bases from J; junction bases left unmatched: 6. Germline V gene lookup returns CDR1 MNHEY and CDR2 SVGAGI. CDR3 size: 18 residues. The CDR3 reads CASSYLGQGARGANVLTF. In nucleotides, the CDR3 is TGTGCCAGCAGTTACCTGGGACAGGGGGCGCGAGGGGCCAACGTCCTGACTTTC.

This clonotype was recorded many times. This chain uses TRBV12-3 or TRBV12-4 with TRBJ1-6; the D is unclear. V gave up 4 bases and J gave up 10 bases, with 11 bases separating them. The CDR3 is made up of 13 amino acids. The CDR3 DNA reads as TGTGCCAGCAGTTCCTCGCTGGGGTCACCCCTCCACTTT. Its protein product is CASSSSLGSPLHF.

This clonotype was seen at least ten times. The chain joins TRBV5-1 to TRBJ1-1; TRBD1 matches 8 bases. CDR1 is SGHRS, CDR2 YFSETQ, per germline. With 0 bases clipped from V and 6 bases from J, the junction kept 4 bases outside the gene matches. The CDR3 has 14 residues. The CDR3 loop is CASSLGQGSSEAFF. The DNA for the CDR3 is TGCGCCAGCAGCTTGGGACAGGGGTCTTCTGAAGCTTTCTTT. Based on the CDR3 plus reference TRBV5-1 and TRBJ1-1, the full variable domain is KAGVTQTPRYLIKTRGQQVTLSCSPISGHRSVSWYQQTPGQGLQFLFEYFSETQRNKGNFPGRFSGRQFSNSRSEMNVSTLELGDSALYLCASSLGQGSSEAFFGQGTRLTVV.

This chain links TRBV3-1 with TRBJ2-3, with 9 bases fitting TRBD2. Germline-derived CDR1 and CDR2 are LGHDT and YNNKEL (reference sequence). This CDR3 comprises 22 residues. Unmatched junction bases numbered 27, after V lost 4 bases and J lost 4 bases. Written as DNA, the CDR3 is TGTGCCAGCAGCCGCGCGCGGTCAACAAACCGACAAGCGGGAGGAATGGCAGATACGCAGTATTTT. Translated, it gives CASSRARSTNRQAGGMADTQYF.

This clonotype was recorded many times. V gene TRBV5-1 combines with J gene TRBJ1-2, with TRBD1 matching 7 bases. This CDR3 comprises 15 residues. Trimming at V came to 5 bases and at J to 8 bases, leaving 15 bases not matched to a gene. The germline CDR1 and CDR2 sequences are SGHRS and YFSETQ. CDR3 amino acids: CASRLNWDSSGGYTF. CDR3 sequence (DNA): TGCGCCAGCAGACTGAACTGGGACAGCTCGGGAGGCTACACCTTC.

There are many counts of this clonotype. V usage is TRBV15 and J usage is TRBJ2-7; 11 bases align to TRBD1. V gave up 0 bases and J gave up 3 bases; unmatched junction bases: 4. Germline V gives CDR1 LNHNV, CDR2 YYDKDF (reference sequence). This CDR3 region has 16 residues. CDR3 nucleotide sequence: TGTGCCACCAGCAGAGATCTTGGGACAGGGGGCTACGAGCAGTACTTC. It translates to CATSRDLGTGGYEQYF.

The sample holds many counts of this clonotype. The rearrangement uses TRBV7-2 and TRBJ1-2; D unresolved. The CDR3 is 16 amino acids. Germline V gene sequence: CDR1 SGHTA, CDR2 FQGNSA. With 5 bases removed from V and 4 bases from J, the gap between germline ends came to 20 bases. As DNA, the CDR3 is TGTGCCAGCAGCCTAAATCTGGACTCAGCCTCCTATGGCTACACCTTC. Protein sequence: CASSLNLDSASYGYTF.

This clonotype was detected many times. This rearrangement joins TRBV12-3 or TRBV12-4 to TRBJ2-7, with D tentatively TRBD1 (5 bases). Trimming took 4 bases from V and 1 from J, leaving 8 bases between them. The CDR3 is 13 residues long. The CDR3 is CASSSPGSYEQYF. The CDR3 region has the DNA TGTGCCAGCAGTTCTCCAGGGTCCTACGAGCAGTACTTC.

This clonotype was picked up a small number of times. The chain carries TRBV7-2 and TRBJ2-7, with a possible D match to TRBD2 (5 bases). V lost 5 bases to trimming and J lost 2 bases, with 13 bases between them. Per the germline V gene, CDR1 is SGHTA and CDR2 is FQGNSA. The CDR3 covers 14 residues. In nucleotides, the CDR3 is TGTGCCAGCAGCCGTTGGACTCCCACCTACGAGCAGTACTTC. This codes for CASSRWTPTYEQYF. Full variable domain (missing parts from reference TRBV7-2 and TRBJ2-7): GAGVSQSPSNKVTEKGKDVELRCDPISGHTALYWYRQSLGQGLEFLIYFQGNSAPDKSGLPSDRFSAERTGGSVSTLTIQRTQQEDSAVYLCASSRWTPTYEQYFGPGTRLTVT.

This clonotype occurred many times. The chain carries TRBV20-1 and TRBJ2-5; 7 bases agree with TRBD1. J was trimmed by 0 bases and V by 7 bases; bases with no gene match: 5. This CDR3 comprises 13 residues. Germline values: CDR1 DFQATT, CDR2 SNEGSKA (reference sequence). The CDR3 loop reads CSVTQGYQETQYF. The CDR3, as DNA: TGCAGTGTTACACAGGGGTACCAAGAGACCCAGTACTTC.

Many counts were recorded for this clonotype. This rearrangement joins TRBV7-8 to TRBJ2-3; 7 bases line up with TRBD2. Germline trimming cut 2 bases from V and 0 bases from J; bases unmatched to any gene: 8. This CDR3 is 17 amino acids long. Germline V gene sequence: CDR1 SGHVS, CDR2 FQNEAQ. The CDR3 bases are TGTGCCAGCAGCTTACTCCCGGGGGGAAGGAGCACAGATACGCAGTATTTT. Protein product: CASSLLPGGRSTDTQYF.

As concerns this clonotype: An end of the junction differs from the germline gene, which may be a read error. The rearrangement joins TRBV28 to TRBJ1-6; D may be TRBD1 (6 bases). CDR1 and CDR2 from the germline V gene are MDHEN and SYDVKM. This CDR3 contains 14 residues. CDR3 amino acids: CAISYRAVDSPLHF. The CDR3 DNA reads TGCGCCATCAGTTACAGGGCAGTAGATTCACCCCTCCACTTT.

This clonotype showed up many times. The chain recombines TRBV28 with TRBJ1-1; a possible D gene is TRBD1 (5 bases). Trimming stripped 4 bases from V and 6 bases from J, with 9 bases between. CDR1 MDHEN and CDR2 SYDVKM come from the germline V gene. The length of the CDR3 is 12 residues. CDR3 sequence: CASSSQGPEAFF. The CDR3 DNA sequence: TGTGCCAGCAGTTCCCAGGGTCCTGAAGCTTTCTTT.

This clonotype was seen many times. The rearrangement uses TRBV5-1 and TRBJ2-5, with unresolved D. The CDR3 is 15 residues long. The V gene lost 1 base and the J gene lost 4 bases, with 14 bases spanning the gap. The V gene's germline CDR1 is SGHRS and CDR2 YFSETQ. CDR3 nucleotides: TGCGCCAGCAGCTTGAATAGGGCCGACGGAGAGACCCAGTACTTC. This encodes CASSLNRADGETQYF.

This sequence joins TRBV7-9 and TRBJ2-3; D might be TRBD1 (6 bases). The CDR3 extends over 16 amino acids. Germline-derived CDR1 and CDR2 are SEHNR and FQNEAQ (reference sequence). The V end lost 5 bases, the J end lost 4 bases, and 19 bases lay between the germline ends. The CDR3 spells CASSLAARQAADTQYF. The CDR3 coding sequence is TGTGCCAGCAGCCTGGCGGCCCGACAGGCGGCAGATACGCAGTATTTT.

This clonotype was recorded many times. The J gene is TRBJ2-5, the V gene TRBV28; TRBD2 is a possible D gene (5 bases). Germline values: CDR1 MDHEN, CDR2 SYDVKM. V dropped 4 bases and J dropped 5 bases, with 8 bases sitting between them. The CDR3 spans 12 residues. This chain's CDR3 is CASSSGKETQYF. CDR3 in DNA: TGTGCCAGCAGTTCGGGAAAGGAGACCCAGTACTTC.

The V call is TRBV9, the J call TRBJ2-7, with D maybe TRBD2 (5 bases). V gave up 0 bases and J gave up 0 bases, with 7 bases separating them. In germline, CDR1 is SGDLS, CDR2 YYNGEE. The CDR3 consists of 14 residues. The CDR3 here is CASSVEGGSYEQYF. For the CDR3, the DNA is TGTGCCAGCAGCGTAGAAGGAGGCTCCTACGAGCAGTACTTC.

This clonotype was counted many times. The V call is TRBV6-5, the J call TRBJ1-2; possibly TRBD1 for D (5 bases). Germline V gene lookup returns CDR1 MNHEY and CDR2 SVGAGI. The CDR3 consists of 14 residues. Trimming removed 0 bases at V and 7 bases at J, with 12 bases between. CDR3 in DNA: TGTGCCAGCAGTTACTCGGGCAGGGAGGCTGGCTACACCTTC. Translation gives CASSYSGREAGYTF.

This clonotype was counted many times. The CDR3 loop is CASSYTSAEGTQYF. The CDR3 DNA reads as TGTGCCAGCAGTTATACTAGCGCGGAGGGGACCCAGTACTTC. This chain connects TRBV6-5 to TRBJ2-5; 7 bases align to TRBD2. Germline loops: CDR1 MNHEY, CDR2 SVGAGI. The V segment lost 3 bases and the J segment 7 bases; nucleotides outside the gene matches: 8. The CDR3 covers 14 residues.

This clonotype was detected ten times or more. The chain has TRBV27 and TRBJ1-5; no clear D. Germline V gene data show CDR1 as MNHEY and CDR2 as SMNVEV (reference sequence). This CDR3 has 16 amino acids. V gave up 5 bases and J gave up 5 bases, with 19 bases separating them. The CDR3 region is CASSPRRSNRDQPQHF. CDR3 bases: TGTGCCAGCAGTCCACGGCGTTCTAATCGTGATCAGCCCCAGCATTTT.

This chain links TRBV27 with TRBJ2-5; 10 bases map to TRBD1. There are 13 residues in the CDR3. Trimming took 8 bases from V and 2 from J; bases not matched to a gene: 2. Per germline, CDR1 MNHEY and CDR2 SMNVEV (reference sequence). The CDR3, as DNA: TGTGCCAGCGGACAGGGGGTTCAAGAGACCCAGTACTTC. Translation gives CASGQGVQETQYF.

There are many counts of this clonotype. CDR3 sequence: CASSLVGQETQYF. CDR3 nucleotide sequence: TGCGCCAGCAGCTTGGTAGGCCAAGAGACCCAGTACTTC. The chain is built from TRBV5-1 and TRBJ2-5; D gene uncertain. Trimming stripped 0 bases from V and 1 base from J, with 4 bases between. Germline V CDR1 and CDR2: SGHRS, YFSETQ. The CDR3 extends over 13 amino acids.

V gene TRBV18 combines with J gene TRBJ1-3; tentative D call: TRBD1 (5 bases). The CDR3 runs to 13 residues. The ends were cut back, 6 bases at V and 8 bases at J, with 14 bases in the middle. CDR1 is KGHSH and CDR2 is LQKENI in the germline V gene. CDR3 region: CASSSGTRDTIYF. In nucleotides, the CDR3 is TGTGCCAGCTCGTCCGGGACCCGGGACACCATATATTTT.

This clonotype appeared many times. The chain links TRBV5-1 to TRBJ2-3; tentative D call: TRBD2 (6 bases). The V end was cut by 0 bases, the J end by 4 bases, with 12 bases between. CDR1 is SGHRS and CDR2 is YFSETQ in the germline V gene. This CDR3 spans 15 amino acids. CDR3 amino acids: CASSLAAGLADTQYF. CDR3 bases: TGCGCCAGCAGCTTGGCCGCGGGGCTCGCAGATACGCAGTATTTT.

This clonotype occurred many times. The rearrangement links TRBV5-1 to TRBJ1-5; D not certain. The CDR3 runs to 15 residues. CDR1 is SGHRS, CDR2 YFSETQ, per germline. Trimming left V 4 bases short and J 4 bases short, with 15 bases between. DNA of the CDR3: TGCGCCAGCAGCGAGGGTCTTGGCCCAAATCAGCCCCAGCATTTT. It encodes CASSEGLGPNQPQHF.